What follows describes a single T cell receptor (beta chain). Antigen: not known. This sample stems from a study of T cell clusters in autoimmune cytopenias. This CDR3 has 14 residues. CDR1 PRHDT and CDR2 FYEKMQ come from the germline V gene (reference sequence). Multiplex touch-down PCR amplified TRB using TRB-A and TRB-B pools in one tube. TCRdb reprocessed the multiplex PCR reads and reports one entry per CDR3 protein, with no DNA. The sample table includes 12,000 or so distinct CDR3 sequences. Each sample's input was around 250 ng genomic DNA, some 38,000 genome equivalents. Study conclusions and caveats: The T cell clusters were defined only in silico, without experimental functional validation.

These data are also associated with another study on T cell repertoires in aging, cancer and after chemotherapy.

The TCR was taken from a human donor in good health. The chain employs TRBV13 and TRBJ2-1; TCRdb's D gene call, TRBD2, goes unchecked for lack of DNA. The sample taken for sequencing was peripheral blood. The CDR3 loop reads CASSQSGGAYEQFF.